Reported below is one T cell receptor (beta chain). The sample belongs to a study of blood T cell repertoires in COVID-19. Sequenced by immunoSEQ multiplex PCR; TCRdb stores in-frame clones only, minus some. This repertoire shows 250,000 to 350,000 clones, roughly 90% found once; its top ten account for under 3.5%. V lost 6 bases and J lost 0; bases outside the gene matches: 4. The CDR3 has 15 amino acids. The V gene's germline CDR1 is SGHVS and CDR2 FNYEAQ. The sample taken for sequencing was PBMCs or T cells enriched from blood (not recorded which). V is TRBV7-6 and J is TRBJ2-3, with 9 bases that match TRBD2. The receptor's source is a woman aged 45 to 65 who had recovered from COVID-19. The CDR3 reads CASSQGLASTDTQYF. For the CDR3, the DNA is TGTGCCAGCAGTCAGGGACTAGCAAGCACAGATACGCAGTATTTT.